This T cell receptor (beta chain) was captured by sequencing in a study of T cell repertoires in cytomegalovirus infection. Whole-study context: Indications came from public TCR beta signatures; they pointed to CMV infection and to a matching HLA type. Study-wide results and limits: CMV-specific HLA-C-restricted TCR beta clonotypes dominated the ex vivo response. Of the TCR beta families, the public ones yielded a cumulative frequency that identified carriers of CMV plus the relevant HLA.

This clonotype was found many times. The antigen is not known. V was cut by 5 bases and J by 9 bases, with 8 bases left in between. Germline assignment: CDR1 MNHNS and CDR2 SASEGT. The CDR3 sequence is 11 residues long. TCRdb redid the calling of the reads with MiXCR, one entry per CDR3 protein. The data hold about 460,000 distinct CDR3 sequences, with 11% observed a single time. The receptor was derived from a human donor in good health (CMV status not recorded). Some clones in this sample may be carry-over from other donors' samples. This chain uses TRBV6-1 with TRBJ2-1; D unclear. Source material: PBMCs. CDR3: CASSPLFEQFF. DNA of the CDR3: TGTGCCAGCAGTCCTCTTTTTGAGCAGTTCTTC.